Listed below are T cell receptor beta chains from one sample, sequenced in a study of response to subunit inactivated influenza vaccine. In TCRdb, the RT-PCR reads were re-called with MiXCR into one record per CDR3 protein. The table has approximately 490,000 distinct CDR3 sequences, roughly 7.6% seen once. The specimen was PBMCs from blood, collected 23 months after vaccination. The receptors come from a man between 50 and 75 years old who received an inactivated influenza vaccine. The CDR3 runs from the conserved cysteine through the conserved F or W. Each record gives: V gene, J gene, D gene, clone size, CDR3 protein, CDR3 DNA. A D gene is named only where the DNA matches it firmly. Some rows have no size entry. The others give once, few or many, or a class for an expanded clone.

V: TRBV7-2; J: TRBJ1-1; D: NA; size: few; CDR3: CASSPLRGTEAFF; DNA: TGTGCCAGCAGCCCATTGCGGGGAACTGAAGCTTTCTTT
V: TRBV7-3; J: TRBJ2-1; D: TRBD1; size: many; CDR3: CASSSEPYRGRDEQFF; DNA: TGTGCCAGCAGCAGTGAGCCCTACAGGGGGCGCGATGAGCAGTTCTTC
V: TRBV19; J: TRBJ1-5; D: TRBD1; size: few; CDR3: CASSMGTGTPNQPQHF; DNA: TGTGCCAGTAGTATGGGGACAGGGACCCCCAATCAGCCCCAGCATTTT
V: TRBV20-1; J: TRBJ1-6; D: NA; size: NA; CDR3: CSASKSHSNSPLHF; DNA: TGCAGTGCTAGCAAATCTCATTCAAATTCACCCCTCCACTTT
V: TRBV5-6; J: TRBJ2-7; D: NA; size: NA; CDR3: CASSLEGRTSYEQYF; DNA: TGTGCCAGCAGCTTGGAGGGACGGACCTCCTACGAGCAGTACTTC
V: TRBV2; J: TRBJ2-1; D: NA; size: NA; CDR3: CASLTAYNEQFF; DNA: TGTGCCAGCTTGACTGCCTACAATGAGCAGTTCTTC
V: TRBV27; J: TRBJ1-1; D: NA; size: few; CDR3: CASSFRAQMNTEAFF; DNA: TGTGCCAGCAGTTTCAGGGCCCAAATGAACACTGAAGCTTTCTTT
V: TRBV27; J: TRBJ2-3; D: TRBD2; size: few; CDR3: CASSFLALAGDVATDTQYF; DNA: TGTGCCAGCAGTTTCCTTGCTCTAGCGGGAGACGTAGCCACAGATACGCAGTATTTT
V: TRBV27; J: TRBJ2-2; D: NA; size: few; CDR3: CASRPGATGELFF; DNA: TGTGCCAGCCGTCCCGGGGCCACCGGGGAGCTGTTTTTT
V: TRBV28; J: TRBJ2-7; D: NA; size: few; CDR3: CASSGEAYEQYF; DNA: TGTGCCAGCAGTGGAGAGGCCTACGAGCAGTACTTC
V: TRBV7-3; J: TRBJ2-1; D: TRBD2; size: NA; CDR3: CASSYLSGIGGLNEQFF; DNA: TGTGCCAGCAGCTACCTTAGCGGGATTGGGGGGTTGAATGAGCAGTTCTTC
V: TRBV6-2/TRBV6-3; J: TRBJ2-7; D: NA; size: NA; CDR3: CASSRPSGEQYF; DNA: TGTGCCAGCAGCCGCCCCTCGGGGGAGCAGTACTTC
V: TRBV7-9; J: TRBJ1-1; D: NA; size: few; CDR3: CASSLSPGGGTEAFF; DNA: TGTGCCAGCAGCTTATCACCGGGTGGAGGGACTGAAGCTTTCTTT
V: TRBV4-3; J: TRBJ2-1; D: TRBD1; size: many; CDR3: CASSPGTGGVEKQFF; DNA: TGCGCCAGCAGCCCCGGGACAGGGGGAGTCGAGAAGCAGTTCTTC
V: TRBV7-2; J: TRBJ2-7; D: NA; size: many; CDR3: CASSLKGDTTYEQYF; DNA: TGTGCCAGCAGCTTGAAAGGGGACACCACCTACGAGCAGTACTTC
V: TRBV18; J: TRBJ1-5; D: TRBD1; size: NA; CDR3: CASSEGQGDLQPQHF; DNA: TGTGCCAGCTCGGAGGGACAGGGGGACCTTCAGCCCCAGCATTTT
V: TRBV11-3; J: TRBJ2-3; D: NA; size: NA; CDR3: CASSFRHRQSDTQYF; DNA: TGTGCCAGCAGCTTCCGTCATCGACAGTCAGATACGCAGTATTTT
V: TRBV4-3; J: TRBJ2-2; D: TRBD2; size: NA; CDR3: CASSQDLRTSGPGELFF; DNA: TGCGCCAGCAGCCAAGATCTCAGGACTAGCGGGCCCGGGGAGCTGTTTTTT
V: TRBV20-1; J: TRBJ2-5; D: NA; size: few; CDR3: CSARSHAGETQYF; DNA: TGCAGTGCTAGATCCCACGCCGGTGAGACCCAGTACTTC
V: TRBV20-1; J: TRBJ2-7; D: TRBD1; size: few; CDR3: CSARATGSSEQYF; DNA: TGCAGTGCTAGAGCGACAGGGAGCTCCGAGCAGTACTTC
V: TRBV21-1; J: TRBJ2-3; D: NA; size: few; CDR3: CASSKPERGCTDTQYF; DNA: TGTGCCAGCAGCAAACCGGAGCGGGGGTGCACAGATACGCAGTATTTT
V: TRBV29-1; J: TRBJ1-2; D: NA; size: few; CDR3: CSVRQVRSYGYTF; DNA: TGCAGCGTGAGACAGGTCCGGTCCTATGGCTACACCTTC
V: TRBV7-6; J: TRBJ2-1; D: TRBD2; size: NA; CDR3: CASSLSGRAFNEQFF; DNA: TGTGCCAGCAGCTTAAGCGGGAGGGCTTTCAATGAGCAGTTCTTC
V: TRBV12-3/TRBV12-4; J: TRBJ1-5; D: TRBD1; size: many; CDR3: CASSQGAGNQPQHF; DNA: TGTGCCAGCAGTCAGGGGGCGGGCAATCAGCCCCAGCATTTT
V: TRBV12-3/TRBV12-4; J: TRBJ2-5; D: NA; size: many; CDR3: CASGQRERQMTQYF; DNA: TGTGCCAGCGGTCAAAGGGAACGTCAGATGACCCAGTACTTC
V: TRBV5-1; J: TRBJ1-4; D: TRBD1; size: NA; CDR3: CASSLREQGTRTNEKLFF; DNA: TGCGCCAGCAGCTTAAGGGAACAGGGGACGAGGACTAATGAAAAACTGTTTTTT
V: TRBV5-5; J: TRBJ2-1; D: NA; size: few; CDR3: CASSLLGDNSVGEQFF; DNA: TGTGCCAGCAGCTTGTTGGGTGACAACTCGGTTGGTGAGCAGTTCTTC
V: TRBV12-5; J: TRBJ1-2; D: NA; size: NA; CDR3: CASGFEYSYPNYGYTF; DNA: TGTGCTAGTGGTTTCGAATACAGCTACCCTAACTATGGCTACACCTTC
V: TRBV12-3/TRBV12-4; J: TRBJ1-3; D: NA; size: few; CDR3: CASSASDRISGNTIYF; DNA: TGTGCCAGCAGTGCCTCGGACAGAATCTCTGGAAACACCATATATTTT
V: TRBV10-3; J: TRBJ1-4; D: NA; size: NA; CDR3: CAIGPGGREKLFF; DNA: TGTGCCATCGGCCCCGGGGGTCGGGAAAAACTGTTTTTT
V: TRBV3-1; J: TRBJ2-2; D: TRBD1; size: NA; CDR3: CASSQDRDNTGELFF; DNA: TGTGCCAGCAGCCAGGACAGGGATAACACCGGGGAGCTGTTTTTT
V: TRBV20-1; J: TRBJ1-2; D: NA; size: NA; CDR3: CSARDRAYEYGYTF; DNA: TGCAGTGCTAGAGATCGGGCATACGAATATGGCTACACCTTC
V: TRBV5-1; J: TRBJ1-1; D: NA; size: few; CDR3: CASRKDTLMNTEAFF; DNA: TGCGCCAGTAGGAAGGACACCCTTATGAACACTGAAGCTTTCTTT
V: TRBV18; J: TRBJ1-2; D: NA; size: many; CDR3: CATGLFVQATERGQKFNYGYTF; DNA: TGTGCCACGGGTCTGTTCGTTCAAGCAACGGAGCGCGGGCAGAAATTTAACTATGGCTACACCTTC
V: TRBV20-1; J: TRBJ2-2; D: TRBD2; size: NA; CDR3: CSARLAGENTGELFF; DNA: TGCAGTGCCCGACTAGCGGGAGAGAACACCGGGGAGCTGTTTTTT
V: TRBV20-1; J: TRBJ2-4; D: TRBD2; size: NA; CDR3: CSAKAGGPKNIQYF; DNA: TGCAGTGCTAAAGCGGGAGGGCCCAAAAACATTCAGTACTTC
V: TRBV10-3; J: TRBJ2-3; D: TRBD2; size: NA; CDR3: CAIRGTSGVTDTQYF; DNA: TGTGCCATCAGGGGGACTAGCGGGGTCACAGATACGCAGTATTTT
V: TRBV7-2; J: TRBJ1-2; D: NA; size: NA; CDR3: CASSVTGMSGYGYTF; DNA: TGTGCCAGCAGCGTTACAGGGATGAGTGGCTATGGCTACACCTTC
V: TRBV28; J: TRBJ2-4; D: NA; size: many; CDR3: CASSWDRVTSGKLIAKNIQYF; DNA: TGTGCCAGCAGCTGGGACAGGGTTACTAGCGGGAAACTAATAGCCAAAAACATTCAGTACTTC
V: TRBV27; J: TRBJ2-5; D: NA; size: few; CDR3: CASSFDWGETQYF; DNA: TGTGCCAGCAGCTTTGACTGGGGGGAGACCCAGTACTTC
V: TRBV20-1; J: TRBJ1-1; D: NA; size: NA; CDR3: CSARPPEAGRGLTEAFF; DNA: TGCAGTGCTAGGCCGCCTGAGGCAGGGAGAGGTCTCACTGAAGCTTTCTTT